Listed below are T cell receptor beta chains from one sample, sequenced in a study of T cells after yellow fever vaccination. TCRdb analysed the 5' RACE reads with MiXCR anew, one entry per CDR3 protein. The sample lists about 320,000 distinct CDR3 sequences, around 4.5% occurring once. Sequenced here: PBMCs, sampled 15 days after the yellow fever booster vaccination. The source of these receptors is a man between 18 and 29 years old who received the YFV17D yellow fever vaccine. The CDR3 runs from the conserved cysteine through the conserved F or W. D genes are given only for firm matches. Some rows have no size entry. The others give once, few or many, or a class for an expanded clone.

CDR3 protein: CASSLIAGEVTDTQYF; CDR3 DNA: TGTGCCAGCAGCTTGATAGCAGGGGAGGTCACAGATACGCAGTATTTT; J gene: TRBJ2-3; clone size: many; V gene: TRBV7-2; CDR3 length: 16; D gene: NA
CDR3 protein: CASSLNDGQPQHF; CDR3 DNA: TGTGCCAGCAGCTTAAACGACGGTCAGCCCCAGCATTTT; J gene: TRBJ1-5; clone size: many; V gene: TRBV7-2; CDR3 length: 13; D gene: NA
CDR3 protein: CASSEDSDSTGYTF; CDR3 DNA: TGTGCCAGCAGCGAGGACAGTGACTCGACTGGCTACACCTTC; J gene: TRBJ1-2; clone size: few; V gene: TRBV4-2; CDR3 length: 14; D gene: NA
CDR3 protein: CSPQGLAKNIQYF; CDR3 DNA: TGCAGTCCACAGGGTTTGGCCAAAAACATTCAGTACTTC; J gene: TRBJ2-4; clone size: NA; V gene: TRBV20-1; CDR3 length: 13; D gene: NA
CDR3 protein: CAISELGQQGYTF; CDR3 DNA: TGTGCCATCAGTGAGCTAGGTCAGCAGGGCTACACCTTC; J gene: TRBJ1-2; clone size: many; V gene: TRBV10-3; CDR3 length: 13; D gene: NA
CDR3 protein: CASSSDREGSPLHF; CDR3 DNA: TGTGCCAGCAGTTCCGACAGGGAAGGTTCACCCCTCCACTTT; J gene: TRBJ1-6; clone size: NA; V gene: TRBV5-6; CDR3 length: 14; D gene: TRBD1
CDR3 protein: CASSFGVGRGHLSNQPQHF; CDR3 DNA: TGTGCCAGCAGCTTTGGCGTAGGACGGGGACATCTTAGCAATCAGCCCCAGCATTTT; J gene: TRBJ1-5; clone size: many; V gene: TRBV6-2/TRBV6-3; CDR3 length: 19; D gene: NA
CDR3 protein: CSARDRVRVADTQYF; CDR3 DNA: TGCAGTGCTAGAGATCGCGTTCGTGTGGCGGATACGCAGTATTTT; J gene: TRBJ2-3; clone size: many; V gene: TRBV20-1; CDR3 length: 15; D gene: NA
CDR3 protein: CATSGTGPGTEAFF; CDR3 DNA: TGTGCCACCAGCGGGACGGGGCCAGGGACTGAAGCTTTCTTT; J gene: TRBJ1-1; clone size: many; V gene: TRBV15; CDR3 length: 14; D gene: NA
CDR3 protein: CASSPRDRALNGYTF; CDR3 DNA: TGTGCCAGCAGTCCACGGGACAGAGCTTTGAATGGCTACACCTTC; J gene: TRBJ1-2; clone size: many; V gene: TRBV7-2; CDR3 length: 15; D gene: TRBD1
CDR3 protein: CASGDYEQYF; CDR3 DNA: TGTGCCAGCGGGGACTACGAGCAGTACTTC; J gene: TRBJ2-7; clone size: many; V gene: TRBV3-1; CDR3 length: 10; D gene: NA
CDR3 protein: CASSWVLNTGELFF; CDR3 DNA: TGTGCCAGCAGTTGGGTCTTGAACACCGGGGAGCTGTTTTTT; J gene: TRBJ2-2; clone size: few; V gene: TRBV28; CDR3 length: 14; D gene: NA
CDR3 protein: CASNPASTDTQYF; CDR3 DNA: TGTGCCAGCAATCCGGCTAGCACAGATACGCAGTATTTT; J gene: TRBJ2-3; clone size: many; V gene: TRBV6-5; CDR3 length: 13; D gene: NA
CDR3 protein: CASSNRNQPQHF; CDR3 DNA: TGTGCCAGCAGTAATCGCAATCAGCCCCAGCATTTT; J gene: TRBJ1-5; clone size: few; V gene: TRBV6-1; CDR3 length: 12; D gene: NA
CDR3 protein: CSARGYTEAFF; CDR3 DNA: TGCAGTGCTAGGGGGTACACTGAAGCTTTCTTT; J gene: TRBJ1-1; clone size: NA; V gene: TRBV20-1; CDR3 length: 11; D gene: NA
CDR3 protein: CASSRVVREGVANYGYTF; CDR3 DNA: TGTGCCAGCAGCCGGGTTGTAAGGGAAGGGGTCGCTAACTATGGCTACACCTTC; J gene: TRBJ1-2; clone size: few; V gene: TRBV6-5; CDR3 length: 18; D gene: NA
CDR3 protein: CASSLVGGSPLHF; CDR3 DNA: TGTGCCAGCAGTTTAGTCGGCGGGTCACCCCTCCACTTT; J gene: TRBJ1-6; clone size: many; V gene: TRBV12-3/TRBV12-4; CDR3 length: 13; D gene: NA
CDR3 protein: CASGLGFGVWTPDNEQFF; CDR3 DNA: TGTGCTAGTGGTTTGGGGTTCGGTGTCTGGACACCCGACAATGAGCAGTTCTTC; J gene: TRBJ2-1; clone size: many; V gene: TRBV12-5; CDR3 length: 18; D gene: NA
CDR3 protein: CASRGGPWETQYF; CDR3 DNA: TGTGCCAGCAGGGGGGGGCCTTGGGAGACCCAGTACTTC; J gene: TRBJ2-5; clone size: NA; V gene: TRBV27; CDR3 length: 13; D gene: NA
CDR3 protein: CASSLRRGAYNEQFF; CDR3 DNA: TGTGCCAGCAGCTTACGGCGGGGGGCCTACAATGAGCAGTTCTTC; J gene: TRBJ2-1; clone size: many; V gene: TRBV7-3; CDR3 length: 15; D gene: TRBD2
CDR3 protein: CATSDRGVDYGYTF; CDR3 DNA: TGTGCCACCAGTGACCGGGGGGTGGACTATGGCTACACCTTC; J gene: TRBJ1-2; clone size: NA; V gene: TRBV24-1; CDR3 length: 14; D gene: NA
CDR3 protein: CASSRSGPGTSPPYGYTF; CDR3 DNA: TGCGCCAGCAGCCGAAGCGGTCCCGGGACCTCACCCCCCTATGGCTACACCTTC; J gene: TRBJ1-2; clone size: NA; V gene: TRBV5-1; CDR3 length: 18; D gene: NA
CDR3 protein: CSAQYRGTGGTQYF; CDR3 DNA: TGCAGTGCTCAGTACAGGGGAACCGGGGGTACGCAGTATTTT; J gene: TRBJ2-3; clone size: NA; V gene: TRBV20-1; CDR3 length: 14; D gene: NA
CDR3 protein: CASSSLLGGPSTDTQYF; CDR3 DNA: TGCGCCAGCAGCTCCCTCCTGGGGGGCCCGAGCACAGATACGCAGTATTTT; J gene: TRBJ2-3; clone size: NA; V gene: TRBV5-1; CDR3 length: 17; D gene: NA
CDR3 protein: CASSGWGTQYF; CDR3 DNA: TGTGCCAGCAGCGGGTGGGGGACCCAGTACTTC; J gene: TRBJ2-5; clone size: few; V gene: TRBV7-2; CDR3 length: 11; D gene: NA
CDR3 protein: CSAAGGIGNQPQHF; CDR3 DNA: TGCAGTGCCGCAGGGGGGATAGGCAATCAGCCCCAGCATTTT; J gene: TRBJ1-5; clone size: NA; V gene: TRBV20-1; CDR3 length: 14; D gene: TRBD1
CDR3 protein: CSARDRGYQETQYF; CDR3 DNA: TGCAGTGCTAGAGATCGTGGATACCAAGAGACCCAGTACTTC; J gene: TRBJ2-5; clone size: few; V gene: TRBV20-1; CDR3 length: 14; D gene: NA
CDR3 protein: CASSSGTGSYNEQFF; CDR3 DNA: TGTGCCAGCAGCAGCGGGACAGGGAGCTACAATGAGCAGTTCTTC; J gene: TRBJ2-1; clone size: many; V gene: TRBV7-3; CDR3 length: 15; D gene: TRBD1
CDR3 protein: CASSLYFSEAFF; CDR3 DNA: TGTGCCAGCAGCTTATATTTCTCTGAAGCTTTCTTT; J gene: TRBJ1-1; clone size: many; V gene: TRBV7-2; CDR3 length: 12; D gene: NA
CDR3 protein: CASTSNLYNEQFF; CDR3 DNA: TGTGCCAGTACGTCTAATCTCTACAATGAGCAGTTCTTC; J gene: TRBJ2-1; clone size: few; V gene: TRBV19; CDR3 length: 13; D gene: NA
CDR3 protein: CASSLVGGGYNSPLHF; CDR3 DNA: TGCGCCAGCAGCTTGGTAGGCGGGGGGTATAATTCACCCCTCCACTTT; J gene: TRBJ1-6; clone size: many; V gene: TRBV5-1; CDR3 length: 16; D gene: NA
CDR3 protein: CASSQAGTTNEKLFF; CDR3 DNA: TGCGCCAGCAGCCAAGCAGGGACCACTAATGAAAAACTGTTTTTT; J gene: TRBJ1-4; clone size: many; V gene: TRBV4-1; CDR3 length: 15; D gene: NA
CDR3 protein: CASSKDGGLGNTMEAKNIQYF; CDR3 DNA: TGTGCCAGCAGCAAAGATGGGGGGCTGGGTAATACCATGGAGGCCAAAAACATTCAGTACTTC; J gene: TRBJ2-4; clone size: NA; V gene: TRBV11-3; CDR3 length: 21; D gene: NA
CDR3 protein: CASSPYLTGASTQYF; CDR3 DNA: TGTGCCAGCAGCCCTTACCTGACCGGGGCAAGTACGCAGTATTTT; J gene: TRBJ2-3; clone size: many; V gene: TRBV7-3; CDR3 length: 15; D gene: NA
CDR3 protein: CSVEDLLGQGGGGYTF; CDR3 DNA: TGCAGCGTTGAAGATCTTCTGGGACAGGGGGGTGGAGGCTACACCTTC; J gene: TRBJ1-2; clone size: few; V gene: TRBV29-1; CDR3 length: 16; D gene: TRBD1
CDR3 protein: CASRPDRGNQPQHF; CDR3 DNA: TGCGCCAGCAGACCGGACAGGGGCAATCAGCCCCAGCATTTT; J gene: TRBJ1-5; clone size: few; V gene: TRBV5-1; CDR3 length: 14; D gene: TRBD1
CDR3 protein: CSVDPTEGVRGYTF; CDR3 DNA: TGCAGCGTGGACCCTACAGAGGGGGTTAGGGGCTACACCTTC; J gene: TRBJ1-2; clone size: many; V gene: TRBV29-1; CDR3 length: 14; D gene: NA
CDR3 protein: CASRRGTGGFEQFF; CDR3 DNA: TGTGCCAGCAGGCGCGGGACAGGGGGCTTTGAGCAGTTCTTC; J gene: TRBJ2-1; clone size: NA; V gene: TRBV12-3/TRBV12-4; CDR3 length: 14; D gene: TRBD1
CDR3 protein: CASGGRETQYF; CDR3 DNA: TGTGCCAGCGGTGGTCGGGAGACCCAGTACTTC; J gene: TRBJ2-5; clone size: few; V gene: TRBV7-6; CDR3 length: 11; D gene: NA
CDR3 protein: CASSQGASGQETQYF; CDR3 DNA: TGCGCCAGCAGCCAAGGGGCTAGCGGGCAAGAGACCCAGTACTTC; J gene: TRBJ2-5; clone size: many; V gene: TRBV4-3; CDR3 length: 15; D gene: TRBD2
CDR3 protein: CASSLSRATYEQYF; CDR3 DNA: TGTGCCAGCAGCTTAAGCCGGGCCACCTACGAGCAGTACTTC; J gene: TRBJ2-7; clone size: NA; V gene: TRBV7-2; CDR3 length: 14; D gene: NA
CDR3 protein: CASSKGPPKTGYYGYTF; CDR3 DNA: TGTGCCAGTAGTAAGGGTCCTCCTAAGACAGGCTACTATGGCTACACCTTC; J gene: TRBJ1-2; clone size: few; V gene: TRBV19; CDR3 length: 17; D gene: NA
CDR3 protein: CASSLVGGDNEQFF; CDR3 DNA: TGTGCCAGCAGCTTAGTCGGAGGGGACAATGAGCAGTTCTTC; J gene: TRBJ2-1; clone size: many; V gene: TRBV7-2; CDR3 length: 14; D gene: NA
CDR3 protein: CASSPTYNPAGVAKNIQYF; CDR3 DNA: TGCGCCAGCAGCCCAACCTACAACCCAGCGGGGGTAGCCAAAAACATTCAGTACTTC; J gene: TRBJ2-4; clone size: few; V gene: TRBV5-1; CDR3 length: 19; D gene: TRBD2
CDR3 protein: CASTGYNEQFF; CDR3 DNA: TGTGCCAGCACAGGGTACAATGAGCAGTTCTTC; J gene: TRBJ2-1; clone size: many; V gene: TRBV3-1; CDR3 length: 11; D gene: NA
CDR3 protein: CASSYAGGGEQFF; CDR3 DNA: TGTGCCAGCAGCTATGCAGGGGGTGGTGAGCAGTTCTTC; J gene: TRBJ2-1; clone size: few; V gene: TRBV7-3; CDR3 length: 13; D gene: TRBD1
CDR3 protein: CASSPWAGETEAFF; CDR3 DNA: TGTGCCAGCAGCCCCTGGGCAGGCGAGACTGAAGCTTTCTTT; J gene: TRBJ1-1; clone size: few; V gene: TRBV5-4; CDR3 length: 14; D gene: NA
CDR3 protein: CAISSGPGQGIGELFF; CDR3 DNA: TGTGCCATCAGTTCCGGCCCGGGACAGGGGATCGGGGAGCTGTTTTTT; J gene: TRBJ2-2; clone size: many; V gene: TRBV10-3; CDR3 length: 16; D gene: TRBD1
CDR3 protein: CASSQVASVPSGNTIYF; CDR3 DNA: TGCGCCAGCAGCCAAGTGGCCTCTGTCCCCTCTGGAAACACCATATATTTT; J gene: TRBJ1-3; clone size: many; V gene: TRBV4-1; CDR3 length: 17; D gene: NA
CDR3 protein: CASSNYRSSYNEQFF; CDR3 DNA: TGTGCCAGCAGCAATTATAGGAGCTCCTACAATGAGCAGTTCTTC; J gene: TRBJ2-1; clone size: many; V gene: TRBV7-6; CDR3 length: 15; D gene: NA
CDR3 protein: CASSPSRGVANTGELFF; CDR3 DNA: TGCGCCAGCAGCCCTTCCAGGGGGGTTGCGAACACCGGGGAGCTGTTTTTT; J gene: TRBJ2-2; clone size: many; V gene: TRBV5-1; CDR3 length: 17; D gene: NA
CDR3 protein: CASSLPGGPQHF; CDR3 DNA: TGTGCCAGCAGCTTGCCGGGGGGGCCCCAGCATTTT; J gene: TRBJ1-5; clone size: many; V gene: TRBV7-3; CDR3 length: 12; D gene: NA
CDR3 protein: CASSWLQATEAFF; CDR3 DNA: TGTGCCAGCAGTTGGCTACAGGCTACTGAAGCTTTCTTT; J gene: TRBJ1-1; clone size: many; V gene: TRBV6-5; CDR3 length: 13; D gene: NA
CDR3 protein: CASSLLRGKLFF; CDR3 DNA: TGTGCCAGCAGCTTACTGAGGGGAAAACTGTTTTTT; J gene: TRBJ1-4; clone size: many; V gene: TRBV11-2; CDR3 length: 12; D gene: NA
CDR3 protein: CATSDGSPGTEAFF; CDR3 DNA: TGTGCCACGTCGGACGGGTCTCCTGGGACTGAAGCTTTCTTT; J gene: TRBJ1-1; clone size: many; V gene: TRBV19; CDR3 length: 14; D gene: NA
CDR3 protein: CASSPGQVSTAGELFF; CDR3 DNA: TGCGCCAGCAGCCCGGGACAGGTGTCAACGGCCGGGGAGCTGTTTTTT; J gene: TRBJ2-2; clone size: NA; V gene: TRBV5-1; CDR3 length: 16; D gene: TRBD1
CDR3 protein: CASSEFGLASHGEQFF; CDR3 DNA: TGCGCCAGCAGTGAGTTTGGACTAGCATCCCATGGGGAGCAGTTCTTC; J gene: TRBJ2-1; clone size: many; V gene: TRBV10-1; CDR3 length: 16; D gene: TRBD2
CDR3 protein: CASSSAGGYKNIQYF; CDR3 DNA: TGTGCCAGCAGCTCAGCGGGGGGTTACAAAAACATTCAGTACTTC; J gene: TRBJ2-4; clone size: many; V gene: TRBV4-2; CDR3 length: 15; D gene: TRBD2
CDR3 protein: CASSLSGGATRTDTQYF; CDR3 DNA: TGTGCCAGCAGTTTATCAGGGGGGGCGACCCGCACAGATACGCAGTATTTT; J gene: TRBJ2-3; clone size: NA; V gene: TRBV27; CDR3 length: 17; D gene: NA